The 26 T cell receptor beta chains below all came from one sample that was sequenced in a study of T cells after yellow fever vaccination. TCRdb redid the calling of the 5' RACE reads with MiXCR, one entry per CDR3 protein. This table has 200,000 to 300,000 distinct CDR3 sequences, around 6.7% appearing once. The sequenced sample was CD4+ T cells sorted from PBMCs, obtained on the day of the yellow fever booster vaccination. These receptors originate from a young man who received the YFV17D yellow fever vaccine.

J is TRBJ2-1 and V is TRBV11-2; 9 bases agree with TRBD1. The length of the CDR3 is 17 residues. Germline V lookup: CDR1 SGHAT, CDR2 FQNNGV. Losses at the gene ends were 5 bases for V and 5 bases for J; bases not matched to a gene: 13. CDR3 sequence: CASSPRPGQGPHNEQFF. The CDR3 DNA follows: TGTGCCAGCAGCCCAAGACCGGGACAGGGCCCCCACAATGAGCAGTTCTTC.

This clonotype was picked up a small number of times. V gene TRBV15 combines with J gene TRBJ1-3, with a weak D call TRBD1 (5 bases). Germline CDR1 LNHNV, CDR2 YYDKDF (reference sequence). The CDR3 runs to 17 residues. The germline V and J ends were trimmed by 5 bases and 0 bases, with 17 bases remaining between them. CDR3 bases: TGTGCCACCAGCCCCCGGGTCCAGGGAAACTCTGGAAACACCATATATTTT. It specifies CATSPRVQGNSGNTIYF.

The chain uses TRBV28 and TRBJ2-4; tentatively, D is TRBD2 (7 bases). The CDR3 is 15 residues long. V dropped 7 bases and J dropped 6 bases, with 19 bases sitting between them. Looked up from germline, CDR1 is MDHEN and CDR2 is SYDVKM. The CDR3 nucleotides read TGTGCCAGCAAACTCGGGGGGCCCGGACCAAACATTCAGTACTTC. Translation gives CASKLGGPGPNIQYF.

This clonotype was counted between two and nine times. The chain employs TRBV20-1 and TRBJ1-5, with 9 bases that match TRBD1. The germline gives CDR1 DFQATT, CDR2 SNEGSKA (reference sequence). This CDR3 comprises 15 residues. V dropped 5 bases and J dropped 7; count of bases not matched to a gene: 12. The CDR3 region has the DNA TGCAGTGCTGGCCGGGACAGGGTTTTAGGCCAGCCCCAGCATTTT. Amino acid sequence: CSAGRDRVLGQPQHF.

This clonotype has just a few counts. The rearrangement links TRBV5-1 to TRBJ2-1, with 12 bases identical to TRBD1. CDR1 and CDR2 from the germline V gene are SGHRS and YFSETQ. The CDR3 consists of 17 residues. The ends lost 4 bases at V and 6 bases at J; junction bases unmatched: 11. The CDR3 here is CASSKEPGQGAVNEQFF. The CDR3 coding sequence is TGCGCCAGCAGCAAGGAACCGGGACAGGGGGCGGTCAATGAGCAGTTCTTC.

This clonotype was seen repeatedly, ten times or more. This chain joins TRBV20-1 and TRBJ2-1, with TRBD2 matching 10 bases. CDR1 and CDR2 from the germline V gene are DFQATT and SNEGSKA (reference sequence). This CDR3 comprises 13 residues. CDR3 nucleotide sequence: TGCAGCCCTGGGGCTAGCGGGAGACTTGAGCAGTTCTTC. Protein sequence: CSPGASGRLEQFF.

This clonotype appeared many times. The chain couples TRBV6-5 to TRBJ2-7; D is undetermined. The CDR3 spans 16 residues. The V gene lost 0 bases and the J gene lost 0 bases, with 12 bases spanning the gap. CDR1 is MNHEY, CDR2 SVGAGI, per germline. CDR3 sequence: CASSYSNTRSSYEQYF. The CDR3 DNA reads TGTGCCAGCAGTTACTCGAATACAAGAAGCTCCTACGAGCAGTACTTC.

This clonotype was observed at least ten times. J is TRBJ2-1 and V is TRBV9; TRBD1 or TRBD2 may be the D gene (6 bases each). Germline V gene sequence: CDR1 SGDLS, CDR2 YYNGEE. The CDR3 runs to 16 residues. Trimming took 3 bases from V and 4 from J, leaving 17 bases between them. Here the CDR3 reads CASSAGGTPGYNEQFF. The CDR3 DNA reads TGTGCCAGCAGCGCTGGGGGGACACCGGGATACAATGAGCAGTTCTTC.

Only a few counts were recorded for this clonotype. This chain uses TRBV7-2 with TRBJ1-4; 7 bases fit TRBD1. Looked up from germline, CDR1 is SGHTA and CDR2 is FQGNSA. Trimming took 5 bases from V and 5 from J; bases not matched to a gene: 8. The CDR3 is 15 amino acids. The CDR3 loop is CASSRSGQPNEKLFF. In DNA, the CDR3 is TGTGCCAGCAGCCGCTCGGGACAGCCAAATGAAAAACTGTTTTTT.

This clonotype was seen ten or more times. The chain recombines TRBV7-8 with TRBJ2-7; 7 nucleotides agree with TRBD1. J lost 13 bases, V lost 5 bases, and 8 bases had no gene match. The CDR3 sequence is 11 residues long. In germline, CDR1 is SGHVS, CDR2 FQNEAQ. The CDR3 spells CASSAIQGLYF. The CDR3 nucleotides are TGTGCCAGCAGCGCGATACAGGGGTTATACTTC. The whole variable domain, remainder taken from reference TRBV7-8 and TRBJ2-7, is GAGVSQSPRYKVAKRGQDVALRCDPISGHVSLFWYQQALGQGPEFLTYFQNEAQLDKSGLPSDRFFAERPEGSVSTLKIQRTQQEDSAVYLCASSAIQGLYFGPGTRLTVT.

This clonotype was seen repeatedly, ten times or more. The V gene is TRBV24-1, the J gene TRBJ2-1, with 10 bases identical to TRBD2. Per germline, CDR1 KGHDR and CDR2 SFDVKD. This CDR3 comprises 13 residues. V trimming: 5 bases; J trimming: 9 bases; junction bases outside the gene matches: 3. CDR3 bases: TGTGCCACCAGTGGGACTAGCGGACGTGAGCAGTTCTTC. Protein product: CATSGTSGREQFF.

The table lists this clonotype with many counts. The CDR3 sequence is CSARVRGGSYEQYF. CDR3 coding DNA: TGCAGTGCTAGAGTCAGGGGAGGATCTTACGAGCAGTACTTC. The chain uses TRBV20-1 and TRBJ2-7; the D gene could be TRBD1 or TRBD2 (6 bases each). The V and J ends lost 1 base and 4 bases respectively, with 14 bases between them. The germline gives CDR1 DFQATT, CDR2 SNEGSKA (reference sequence). There are 14 residues in the CDR3.

This clonotype was observed many times. The genes are TRBV5-1 and TRBJ2-5; 10 bases fit TRBD1. This CDR3 spans 16 amino acids. The ends lost 4 bases at V and 3 bases at J; junction bases unmatched: 9. Germline loops: CDR1 SGHRS, CDR2 YFSETQ. In DNA, the CDR3 is TGCGCCAGCAGCCCCGCTAAGACAGGGGGCGAAGAGACCCAGTACTTC. Amino acids: CASSPAKTGGEETQYF.

The genes are TRBV5-1 and TRBJ2-7; D gene unclear. Germline V lookup: CDR1 SGHRS, CDR2 YFSETQ. This CDR3 has 15 amino acids. V was trimmed by 4 bases and J by 4 bases, leaving 18 bases between them. This CDR3 reads CASSGGVLTAYEQYF. The DNA of the CDR3 is TGCGCCAGCAGCGGTGGGGTCTTGACCGCTTACGAGCAGTACTTC.

This chain connects TRBV9 to TRBJ1-4; D is unresolved. This CDR3 has 13 amino acids. Between the trimmed V and J ends, which lost 0 bases and 2 bases, there was a span of 2 bases. CDR1 is SGDLS, CDR2 YYNGEE, per germline. CDR3 sequence: CASSVGTNEKLFF. The CDR3 nucleotides are TGTGCCAGCAGCGTAGGGACTAATGAAAAACTGTTTTTT.

This clonotype showed up many times. This chain joins TRBV7-8 and TRBJ1-2; D call uncertain. Germline V gives CDR1 SGHVS, CDR2 FQNEAQ. The V end was cut by 1 base, the J end by 4 bases, with 10 bases between. The CDR3 runs 14 residues. The CDR3 sequence: CASSLDPVPYGYTF. DNA for the CDR3: TGTGCCAGCAGCTTAGATCCAGTACCCTATGGCTACACCTTC.

This clonotype has ten or more counts. The chain recombines TRBV2 with TRBJ2-2, with D possibly matching TRBD1 (5 bases). The length of the CDR3 is 15 residues. The V and J ends lost 7 bases and 4 bases respectively, with 16 bases between them. Germline lookup yields CDR1 SNHLY and CDR2 FYNNEI. The CDR3 region has the DNA TGTGCCAGCACTACGCAGGGCTTAGGCACCGGGGAGCTGTTTTTT. This sequence encodes CASTTQGLGTGELFF. The variable domain in full, completed from reference TRBV2 and TRBJ2-2, reads EPEVTQTPSHQVTQMGQEVILRCVPISNHLYFYWYRQILGQKVEFLVSFYNNEISEKSEIFDDQFSVERPDGSNFTLKIRSTKLEDSAMYFCASTTQGLGTGELFFGEGSRLTVL.

This clonotype came up many times. The J gene is TRBJ2-2, the V gene TRBV28; D ambiguous. The CDR3 is 14 amino acids. CDR1 and CDR2 from the germline V gene are MDHEN and SYDVKM. V was cut by 6 bases and J by 7 bases, with 15 bases left in between. The CDR3 spells CASRPSSVNGELFF. The DNA for the CDR3 is TGTGCCAGCAGACCATCCAGTGTTAACGGGGAGCTGTTTTTT.

This chain links TRBV7-2 with TRBJ2-7, with D perhaps TRBD1 or TRBD2 (5 bases each). Per germline, CDR1 SGHTA and CDR2 FQGNSA. V lost 5 bases and J 5 bases, leaving 16 bases between the germline ends. The CDR3 has 14 amino acids. CDR3 nucleotides: TGTGCCAGCAGCCTCTTTGGGGGAAACAACGAGCAGTACTTC. Amino acids: CASSLFGGNNEQYF.

V usage is TRBV6-2 or TRBV6-3 and J usage is TRBJ1-2; TRBD1 matches at 7 bases. Germline loops: CDR1 MNHEY, CDR2 SVGEGT. V lost 6 bases to trimming and J lost 4 bases; unmatched junction nucleotides: 5. The CDR3 extends over 13 amino acids. CDR3 amino acids: CASRKTGTYGYTF. As DNA, the CDR3 is TGTGCCAGCAGGAAGACAGGGACCTATGGCTACACCTTC.

In its sample, this clonotype was seen a few times. The chain recombines TRBV5-5 with TRBJ2-1, with TRBD2 matching 7 bases. Germline V gene sequence: CDR1 SGHKS, CDR2 YYEKEE (reference sequence). The CDR3 loop spans 17 amino acids. Losses at the gene ends were 5 bases for V and 8 bases for J; bases not matched to a gene: 19. The CDR3 region has the DNA TGTGCCAGCAGAGCCCGACTAGCTCCAAGCGGGGACCATGAGCAGTTCTTC. Translating it yields CASRARLAPSGDHEQFF.

The rearrangement uses TRBV12-3 or TRBV12-4 and TRBJ2-3; D unclear. Trimming took off 5 bases at V and 6 bases at J, with 9 bases between the two ends. CDR3 length equals 12 residues. The CDR3 DNA reads as TGTGCCAGCAGTCGAGGAGTCGATACGCAGTATTTT. This translates into CASSRGVDTQYF.

The chain couples TRBV6-5 to TRBJ1-4; 10 bases line up with TRBD1. This CDR3 has 16 residues. Germline assignment: CDR1 MNHEY and CDR2 SVGAGI. Trimming took 9 bases from V and 5 from J; bases not matched to a gene: 12. The CDR3 is CASRLGTGVWNEKLFF. The CDR3, as DNA: TGTGCCAGTCGGCTCGGGACAGGGGTATGGAATGAAAAACTGTTTTTT.

This clonotype showed up many times. The chain employs TRBV7-2 and TRBJ1-6; 8 positions agree with TRBD1. CDR1 is SGHTA and CDR2 is FQGNSA in the germline V gene. Unmatched junction bases numbered 11, after V lost 7 bases and J lost 9 bases. The CDR3 sequence is 15 residues long. The CDR3 coding sequence is TGTGCCAGCACCACGACCGGGACAGGACGTTCACCCCTCCACTTT. This encodes CASTTTGTGRSPLHF.

This clonotype was observed a handful of times. The chain uses TRBV12-3 or TRBV12-4 and TRBJ2-1; 8 positions agree with TRBD1. This CDR3 contains 12 residues. V lost 10 bases, J lost 8 bases, and 7 bases stayed unmatched. CDR3 residues: CAKDRVKDEQFF. In DNA form, the CDR3 reads TGTGCCAAGGACAGGGTTAAGGATGAGCAGTTCTTC.

This clonotype was seen only a few times. The gene calls are TRBV19 and TRBJ2-2, with D unresolved. V was cut by 3 bases and J by 1 base, with 9 bases left in between. The germline gives CDR1 LNHDA, CDR2 SQIVND (reference sequence). This CDR3 has 15 amino acids. The CDR3 DNA reads as TGTGCCAGTAGTATGGTTGGCGGGAACACCGGGGAGCTGTTTTTT. Its translation is CASSMVGGNTGELFF.